This T cell receptor beta chain was sequenced for a study of shared clonotypes between healthy human individuals. In the authors' workflow: Because ImmunoSEQ provided only junction sequences with no quality scores, the filtering differed. Only in-frame clones appear in the TCRdb table, and some are missing; sequencing was by immunoSEQ multiplex PCR. V and J calls and clone size are those listed in that table; D and trimming were worked out from the DNA. The repertoire holds around 1.5 million clones, with roughly 98% as singletons. Germline CDR1 reads MNHEY; CDR2 reads SVGAGI. Trimming took 2 bases from V and 6 from J, leaving 14 bases between them. This CDR3 has 14 amino acids. Researchers partitioned CD4+ cells into CD45RA+ naive and CD45RA-negative memory subsets.

This clonotype was obtained from a man aged 25-45 years in good health. Sequencing input: naive CD4+ T cells sorted from blood. As to subset: CD45RA+ positively selected. This sequence joins TRBV6-5 and TRBJ2-7; the D gene is possibly TRBD2 (7 bases). The CDR3 coding sequence is TGTGCCAGCAGTTACAGGGCGGGGGCTGGCGAGCAGTACTTC. This encodes CASSYRAGAGEQYF.